The 30 T cell receptor beta chains below were found in one sample sequenced in a study of Graves' ophthalmopathy and Graves' hyperthyroidism. The sequenced template was RNA, covering the TCR beta CDR3 region. Scientists carried out first-round RT-PCR using HTBI primers and then a second-round multiplex PCR. TCRdb passed the multiplex PCR reads through MiXCR, listing each CDR3 protein once. Counted here are 400,000 or so distinct CDR3 sequences, 17% occurring once; the ten biggest clones make up approximately 2.4%. Sequences were obtained from peripheral blood. These receptors were collected from an adult woman with stable Graves' hyperthyroidism.

V gene TRBV5-1 combines with J gene TRBJ2-5; TRBD1 agrees at 7 bases. The V gene's germline CDR1 is SGHRS and CDR2 YFSETQ. The CDR3 has 13 residues. Trimming at V came to 4 bases and at J to 5 bases, leaving 5 bases not matched to a gene. The CDR3: CASSQTGFETQYF. In DNA form, the CDR3 reads TGCGCCAGCAGCCAGACAGGGTTTGAGACCCAGTACTTC.

Details on this clonotype: A single base separates this from a much larger clone, so it may be a read error. The chain uses TRBV6-1 and TRBJ2-5, with 9 bases matching TRBD2. The CDR3 covers 17 residues. The V gene's germline CDR1 is MNHNS and CDR2 SASEGT. DNA of the CDR3: TGTGCCAGCAGTCTCCACAATATAGCGGGAGAAGTAGAGACCCTGTACTTC. Translation gives CASSLHNIAGEVETLYF.

This clonotype appeared many times. The chain links TRBV10-2 to TRBJ1-5; D not resolved. V was pared by 0 bases and J by 3 bases, with 12 bases between. CDR3 size: 16 residues. Per germline, CDR1 WSHSY and CDR2 SAAADI. The CDR3: CASSESVWQNNQPQHF. CDR3 nucleotide sequence: TGCGCCAGCAGTGAGTCTGTATGGCAGAACAATCAGCCCCAGCATTTT.

This clonotype was found once. A read error is likely, as this CDR3 ends without the conserved phenylalanine or tryptophan. The DNA is omitted, as the CDR3 cannot be located on it reliably, and the CDR3 follows TCRdb's listing. V and J are TRBV10-2 and TRBJ2-6. The CDR3 has 13 amino acids, counting both end residues. Germline V gives CDR1 WSHSY, CDR2 SAAADI. The CDR3: CASRGSGANVLTV.

This clonotype was observed many times. J is TRBJ1-5 and V is TRBV19, with D perhaps TRBD1 (6 bases). Looked up from germline, CDR1 is LNHDA and CDR2 is SQIVND (reference sequence). Trimming removed 2 bases from V and 6 bases from J, with 14 bases in between. This CDR3 region has 15 residues. The CDR3 sequence is CASSIWLQGGQPQHF. In nucleotides, the CDR3 is TGTGCCAGTAGTATATGGCTCCAAGGGGGTCAGCCCCAGCATTTT.

This rearrangement joins TRBV3-1 to TRBJ2-7; a weak D match, TRBD2 (5 bases). Germline CDR1 reads LGHDT; CDR2 reads YNNKEL (reference sequence). The ends were cut back, 1 base at V and 3 bases at J, with 13 bases in the middle. The CDR3 length is 15 residues. CDR3: CASSQVPSGDYEQYF. The CDR3 bases are TGTGCCAGCAGCCAAGTTCCCAGCGGAGACTACGAGCAGTACTTC.

In its sample, this clonotype was seen a few times. The gene calls are TRBV7-2 and TRBJ1-2; D remains unclear. Between the trimmed V and J ends, which lost 4 bases and 3 bases, there was a span of 12 bases. The germline gives CDR1 SGHTA, CDR2 FQGNSA. The CDR3 length is 14 residues. The CDR3 DNA sequence: TGTGCCAGCAGCTCCCCGATCCGTTACTATGGCTACACCTTC. This gives the protein CASSSPIRYYGYTF.

This clonotype was observed at least ten times. This chain connects TRBV11-1 to TRBJ2-5, with D perhaps TRBD1 (5 bases). With 5 bases removed from V and 5 bases from J, the gap between germline ends came to 12 bases. The CDR3 consists of 13 residues. CDR1 SGHAT and CDR2 FQDESV come from the germline V gene (reference sequence). The CDR3 region is CASSPNRFETQYF. In DNA, the CDR3 is TGTGCCAGCAGCCCGAACAGGTTTGAGACCCAGTACTTC. Full variable domain (outside the CDR3, taken from reference TRBV11-1 and TRBJ2-5): EAEVAQSPRYKITEKSQAVAFWCDPISGHATLYWYRQILGQGPELLVQFQDESVVDDSQLPKDRFSAERLKGVDSTLKIQPAELGDSAMYLCASSPNRFETQYFGPGTRLLVL.

This clonotype was seen ten or more times. CDR3 nucleotide sequence: TGTGCCAGCAGCTCTAGCCCCACAGATACGCAGTATTTT. It encodes CASSSSPTDTQYF. The V and J genes are TRBV7-2 and TRBJ2-3; D is possibly TRBD2 (5 bases). Germline assignment: CDR1 SGHTA and CDR2 FQGNSA. V lost 4 bases to trimming and J lost 2 bases, with 7 bases between them. This CDR3 is 13 amino acids long.

This clonotype was recorded many times. This rearrangement joins TRBV28 to TRBJ1-2, with D unclear. CDR1 and CDR2 (germline): MDHEN, SYDVKM. V was shortened by 5 bases and J by 2 bases, with 9 bases between the two germline ends. The CDR3 has 13 amino acids. DNA for the CDR3: TGTGCCAGCAGTACCCTCAGCAACTATGGCTACACCTTC. Amino acid sequence: CASSTLSNYGYTF.

This clonotype was seen ten or more times. This CDR3 is CASSMHGGQPQHF. For the CDR3, the DNA is TGTGCCAGCAGTATGCACGGAGGGCAGCCCCAGCATTTT. This chain joins TRBV12-3 or TRBV12-4 and TRBJ1-5; D gene unclear. Trimming pared 5 bases from V and 7 bases from J, leaving 12 bases between. The CDR3 totals 13 residues.

This clonotype showed up many times. Sequence at one end of the junction differs from germline and may be a read error. The chain is built from TRBV20-1 and TRBJ1-2; D possibly corresponds to TRBD1 (5 bases). The CDR3 loop spans 13 amino acids. CDR1 is DFQATT, CDR2 SNEGSKA, per germline (reference sequence). The CDR3 region has the DNA TGCAGTGCCAGAGAGGGACTGAGCTATGGCTACACCTTC. This gives the protein CSAREGLSYGYTF.

There are many counts of this clonotype. The chain's CDR3 is CASSLQPGPYEQYF. The CDR3, as DNA: TGTGCCAGCAGTCTACAGCCGGGCCCCTACGAGCAGTACTTC. This chain joins TRBV12-3 or TRBV12-4 and TRBJ2-7; unclear D gene. Trimming shortened V by 5 bases and J by 2 bases, and 13 bases separated the two germline ends. The length of the CDR3 is 14 residues.

This chain uses TRBV6-1 with TRBJ2-2; no reliable D call. The V gene's germline CDR1 is MNHNS and CDR2 SASEGT. This CDR3 contains 14 residues. Trimming removed 7 bases from V and 2 bases from J, with 11 bases in between. In nucleotides, the CDR3 is TGTGCCAGCACCCTACAACGAAACACCGGGGAGCTGTTTTTT. This sequence encodes CASTLQRNTGELFF.

The gene calls are TRBV12-3 or TRBV12-4 and TRBJ1-5; 8 nucleotides align to TRBD1. The trim removed 7 bases at V and 6 bases at J, leaving 11 bases unmatched. The CDR3 sequence is 15 residues long. The CDR3 DNA sequence: TGTGCCAGCACCCCAGGGACAGGCCGCTTTCAGCCCCAGCATTTT. This sequence encodes CASTPGTGRFQPQHF.

This clonotype was recorded many times. The chain couples TRBV5-1 to TRBJ2-7; D may be TRBD1 or TRBD2 (5 bases each). CDR1 is SGHRS and CDR2 is YFSETQ in the germline V gene. This CDR3 region has 14 residues. Trimming shortened V by 1 base and J by 5 bases, and 13 bases separated the two germline ends. CDR3 sequence (DNA): TGCGCCAGCAGCTTGAGAGGGATCAGGGACGAGCAGTACTTC. It encodes CASSLRGIRDEQYF.

Only a few counts were recorded for this clonotype. The junction and the germline gene differ at one end; a read error may be behind it. The chain uses TRBV6-1 and TRBJ1-1, with D possibly matching TRBD1 (5 bases). Looked up from germline, CDR1 is MNHNS and CDR2 is SASEGT. The CDR3 runs to 15 residues. The CDR3 sequence is CASTLAGQMNTDAFF. DNA for the CDR3: TGTGCCAGCACCCTAGCAGGACAAATGAACACTGACGCTTTCTTT.

In its sample, this clonotype was seen many times. V usage is TRBV9 and J usage is TRBJ2-7; D uncertain. Trimming took 1 base from V and 5 from J, leaving 10 bases between them. The length of the CDR3 is 13 residues. CDR1 and CDR2 (germline): SGDLS, YYNGEE. The CDR3 region has the DNA TGTGCCAGCAGCGTAAATGACGGAAACGAGCAGTACTTC. As protein: CASSVNDGNEQYF.

This clonotype has ten or more counts. The J gene is TRBJ1-1, the V gene TRBV7-9, with a possible D match to TRBD1 (6 bases). Germline CDR1 reads SEHNR; CDR2 reads FQNEAQ (reference sequence). V was shortened by 5 bases and J by 6 bases, with 13 bases between the two germline ends. The CDR3 covers 13 residues. The CDR3 is CASSRGQMPEAFF. CDR3 DNA: TGTGCCAGCAGCCGAGGACAGATGCCTGAAGCTTTCTTT.

This clonotype has at least ten counts. The V and J genes are TRBV28 and TRBJ2-7, with TRBD1 matching 9 bases. V was pared by 4 bases and J by 7 bases, with 8 bases of the junction left unmatched. The CDR3 covers 14 residues. The germline V gene has CDR1 MDHEN and CDR2 SYDVKM. The CDR3 is CASSYPGQGREQYF. DNA of the CDR3: TGTGCCAGCAGTTATCCTGGACAGGGGCGGGAGCAGTACTTC. Full variable domain (outside the CDR3, taken from reference TRBV28 and TRBJ2-7): DVKVTQSSRYLVKRTGEKVFLECVQDMDHENMFWYRQDPGLGLRLIYFSYDVKMKEKGDIPEGYSVSREKKERFSLILESASTNQTSMYLCASSYPGQGREQYFGPGTRLTVT.

At least ten counts were recorded for this clonotype. Being one base from a much bigger clone, this may be a read error. The chain has TRBV28 and TRBJ2-7; 10 bases agree with TRBD1. CDR1 and CDR2 from the germline V gene are MDHEN and SYDVKM. This CDR3 has 16 residues. The CDR3 DNA sequence: TGTGTCAGCAGCCCTGCCGGGACAGGGGCCTCCTACGAGCAGTACTTC. Amino acid sequence: CVSSPAGTGASYEQYF.

At least ten counts were recorded for this clonotype. The chain couples TRBV29-1 to TRBJ1-1; tentative D call: TRBD1 (5 bases). This CDR3 is 12 amino acids long. Germline-derived CDR1 and CDR2 are SQVTM and ANQGSEA. Trimming left V 4 bases short and J 8 bases short, with 14 bases between. The CDR3 DNA sequence: TGCAGCGTTGTACCTAGGGGCCAAGAAGCTTTCTTT. The encoded protein is CSVVPRGQEAFF.

The table lists this clonotype with many counts. The rearrangement joins TRBV12-3 or TRBV12-4 to TRBJ2-5, with D perhaps TRBD2 (6 bases). This CDR3 is built from 14 residues. With 0 bases removed from V and 4 bases from J, the gap between germline ends came to 9 bases. In nucleotides, the CDR3 is TGTGCCAGCAGTTTAGCTAGCGGCGGAGAGACCCAGTACTTC. This gives the protein CASSLASGGETQYF.

This clonotype was seen only a few times. The chain is built from TRBV5-1 and TRBJ2-4; TRBD2 aligns across 11 bases. Germline CDR1 SGHRS, CDR2 YFSETQ. The J segment lost 3 bases and the V segment lost 0 bases, leaving 8 bases of the junction unmatched. The CDR3 has 18 residues. The CDR3, as DNA: TGCGCCAGCAGCTTGGCCAGTCTAGCGGGAGGTATCAAAAACATTCAGTACTTC. Encoded protein: CASSLASLAGGIKNIQYF.

The chain recombines TRBV6-1 with TRBJ1-1, with D perhaps TRBD1 (6 bases). The CDR3 contains 16 residues. Per germline, CDR1 MNHNS and CDR2 SASEGT. The ends were cut back, 6 bases at V and 1 base at J, with 18 bases in the middle. CDR3 amino acids: CASRGTRGKRNTEAFF. DNA for the CDR3: TGTGCCAGCAGGGGAACCAGGGGTAAAAGGAACACTGAAGCTTTCTTT.

Details on this clonotype: The junction shows a germline mismatch at one end, possibly a read error. This chain connects TRBV6-6 to TRBJ2-7; D is unclear. The CDR3 is 14 amino acids. Germline V gene lookup returns CDR1 MNHNY and CDR2 SVGAGI (reference sequence). The CDR3 DNA follows: TGTTCCAGCAATCGAGGCTGGGGTTCCAACGAGCAGTACTTC. Encoded protein: CSSNRGWGSNEQYF.

At least ten counts were recorded for this clonotype. The V gene is TRBV20-1, the J gene TRBJ2-5, with D unclear. There are 13 residues in the CDR3. Germline CDR1 reads DFQATT; CDR2 reads SNEGSKA (reference sequence). Trimming removed 3 bases at V and 0 bases at J, with 8 bases between. The CDR3 sequence is CSARIPYQETQYF. CDR3 nucleotides: TGCAGTGCTAGGATACCGTACCAAGAGACCCAGTACTTC.

The chain links TRBV11-1 to TRBJ2-7; D possibly uses TRBD1 or TRBD2 (5 bases each). The length of the CDR3 is 17 residues. Trimming removed 1 base at V and 6 bases at J, with 22 bases between. Germline V gives CDR1 SGHAT, CDR2 FQDESV (reference sequence). The CDR3 region is CASSLVLVGTSRGEQYF. The CDR3 DNA reads as TGTGCCAGCAGCTTAGTGTTAGTGGGGACCTCAAGGGGCGAGCAGTACTTC.

On this clonotype: Compared with germline, one end of the junction differs, possibly owing to a read error. This chain links TRBV6-5 with TRBJ1-1; D is ambiguous. The CDR3 consists of 14 residues. The germline V gene encodes CDR1 MNHEY and CDR2 SVGAGI. The CDR3 reads CASSYSQWNSEAFF. CDR3 coding DNA: TGTGCCAGCAGTTATTCACAGTGGAACTCTGAAGCTTTCTTT.

This clonotype occurred many times. The chain carries TRBV11-1 and TRBJ2-2; 12 positions match TRBD1. Germline CDR1 reads SGHAT; CDR2 reads FQDESV (reference sequence). J gave up 7 bases and V 5 bases, and 8 bases lay outside the gene matches. The CDR3 has 16 residues. In DNA, the CDR3 is TGTGCCAGCAGCAACCGGGACAGGGGGCTTCACGGGGAGCTGTTTTTT. Amino acid sequence: CASSNRDRGLHGELFF.